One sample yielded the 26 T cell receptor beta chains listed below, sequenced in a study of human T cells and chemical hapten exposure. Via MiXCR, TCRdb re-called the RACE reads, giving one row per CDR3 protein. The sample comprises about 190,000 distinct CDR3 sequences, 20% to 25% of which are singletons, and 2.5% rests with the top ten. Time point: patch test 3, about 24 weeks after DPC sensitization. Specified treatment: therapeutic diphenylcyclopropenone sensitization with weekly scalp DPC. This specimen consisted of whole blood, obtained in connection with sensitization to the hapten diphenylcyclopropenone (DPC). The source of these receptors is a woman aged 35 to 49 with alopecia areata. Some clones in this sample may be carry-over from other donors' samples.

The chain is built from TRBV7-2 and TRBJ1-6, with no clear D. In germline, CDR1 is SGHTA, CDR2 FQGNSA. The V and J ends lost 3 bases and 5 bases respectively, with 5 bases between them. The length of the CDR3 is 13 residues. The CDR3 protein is CASSFRDNSPLHF. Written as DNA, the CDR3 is TGTGCCAGCAGCTTCCGGGATAATTCACCCCTCCACTTT.

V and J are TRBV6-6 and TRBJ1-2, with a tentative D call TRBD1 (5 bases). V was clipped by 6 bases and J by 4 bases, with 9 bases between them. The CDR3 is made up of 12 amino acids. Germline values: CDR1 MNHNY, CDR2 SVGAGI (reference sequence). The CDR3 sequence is CASSRQGYGYTF. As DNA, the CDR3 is TGTGCCAGCAGCCGCCAGGGCTATGGCTACACCTTC.

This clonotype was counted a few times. The chain's CDR3 is CASSLEAPGRLNSPLHF. Written as DNA, the CDR3 is TGTGCCAGCAGCTTAGAAGCACCGGGACGGCTTAATTCACCCCTCCACTTT. The chain couples TRBV7-6 to TRBJ1-6, with D possibly TRBD1 on 5 matching bases. The germline V gene has CDR1 SGHVS and CDR2 FNYEAQ. The CDR3 totals 17 residues. The ends were cut back, 1 base at V and 6 bases at J, with 16 bases in the middle.

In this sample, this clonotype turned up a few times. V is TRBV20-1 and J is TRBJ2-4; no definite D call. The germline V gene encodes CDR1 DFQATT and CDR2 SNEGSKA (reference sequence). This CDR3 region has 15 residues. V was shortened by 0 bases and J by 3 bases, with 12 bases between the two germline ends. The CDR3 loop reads CSARDRRPVKNIQYF. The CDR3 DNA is TGCAGTGCTAGAGATCGCCGTCCTGTCAAAAACATTCAGTACTTC.

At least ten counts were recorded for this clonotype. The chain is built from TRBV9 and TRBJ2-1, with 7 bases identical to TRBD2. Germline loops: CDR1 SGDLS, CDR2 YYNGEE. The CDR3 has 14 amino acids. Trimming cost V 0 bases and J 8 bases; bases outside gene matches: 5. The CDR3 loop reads CASSVEGGSDEQFF. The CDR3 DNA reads TGTGCCAGCAGCGTAGAGGGCGGGAGTGATGAGCAGTTCTTC.

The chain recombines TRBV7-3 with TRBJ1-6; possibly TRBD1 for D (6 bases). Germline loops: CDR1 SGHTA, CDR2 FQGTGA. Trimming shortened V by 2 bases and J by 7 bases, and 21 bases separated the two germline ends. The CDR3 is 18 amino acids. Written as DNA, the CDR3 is TGTGCCAGCAGCTTAGGCTTCCAGGGGAATAGTTGGAATTCACCCCTCCACTTT. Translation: CASSLGFQGNSWNSPLHF.

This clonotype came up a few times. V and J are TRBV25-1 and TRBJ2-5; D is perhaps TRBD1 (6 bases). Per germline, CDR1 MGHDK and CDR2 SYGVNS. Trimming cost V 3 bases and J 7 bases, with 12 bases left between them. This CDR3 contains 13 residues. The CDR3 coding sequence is TGTGCCAGCAGTGAGAAGGGGGTGGGGACCCAGTACTTC. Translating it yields CASSEKGVGTQYF.

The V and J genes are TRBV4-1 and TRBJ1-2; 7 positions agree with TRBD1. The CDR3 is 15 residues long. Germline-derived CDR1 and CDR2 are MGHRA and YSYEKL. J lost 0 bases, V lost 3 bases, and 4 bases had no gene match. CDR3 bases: TGCGCCAGCAGCCAGACCGGGACAGCTAACTATGGCTACACCTTC. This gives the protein CASSQTGTANYGYTF.

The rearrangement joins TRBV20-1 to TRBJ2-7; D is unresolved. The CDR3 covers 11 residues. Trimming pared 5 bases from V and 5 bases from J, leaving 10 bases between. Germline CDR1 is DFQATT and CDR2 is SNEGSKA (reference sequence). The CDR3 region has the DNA TGCAGTGCTGTCTCGGTGGACGAGCAGTACTTC. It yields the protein CSAVSVDEQYF.

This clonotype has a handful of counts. The CDR3 DNA is TGCAGCGTCAGGGAGTACGAGCAGTACTTC. Its translation is CSVREYEQYF. The V call is TRBV29-1, the J call TRBJ2-7; D might be TRBD1 or TRBD2, each matching 5 bases. Trimming took off 6 bases at V and 4 bases at J, with 7 bases between the two ends. Germline CDR1 reads SQVTM; CDR2 reads ANQGSEA. The CDR3 length is 10 residues.

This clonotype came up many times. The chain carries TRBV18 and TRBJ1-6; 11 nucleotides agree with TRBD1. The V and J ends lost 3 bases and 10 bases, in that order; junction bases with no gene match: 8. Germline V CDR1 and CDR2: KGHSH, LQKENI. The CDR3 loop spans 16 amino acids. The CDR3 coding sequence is TGTGCCAGCTCACCGGGGACAGGGGGTGGATGGTCACCCCTCCACTTT. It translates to CASSPGTGGGWSPLHF.

The CDR3 here is CASSGGRTGYNYEQYF. Here the CDR3 DNA reads TGTGCCAGCAGCGGTGGGAGGACAGGGTATAATTACGAGCAGTACTTC. V and J are TRBV9 and TRBJ2-7, with 8 bases aligning to TRBD1. The germline V gene has CDR1 SGDLS and CDR2 YYNGEE. The CDR3 is 16 residues long. Trimming removed 3 bases from V and 4 bases from J; junction bases left unmatched: 12. The variable domain in full, completed from reference TRBV9 and TRBJ2-7, reads DSGVTQTPKHLITATGQRVTLRCSPRSGDLSVYWYQQSLDQGLQFLIQYYNGEERAKGNILERFSAQQFPDLHSELNLSSLELGDSALYFCASSGGRTGYNYEQYFGPGTRLTVT.

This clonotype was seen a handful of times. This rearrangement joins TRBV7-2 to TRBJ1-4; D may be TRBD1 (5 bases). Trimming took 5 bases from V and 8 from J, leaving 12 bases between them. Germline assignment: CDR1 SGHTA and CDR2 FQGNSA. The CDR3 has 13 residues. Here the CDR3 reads CASSVGTEEKLFF. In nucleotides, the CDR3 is TGTGCCAGCAGCGTCGGGACTGAGGAAAAACTGTTTTTT.

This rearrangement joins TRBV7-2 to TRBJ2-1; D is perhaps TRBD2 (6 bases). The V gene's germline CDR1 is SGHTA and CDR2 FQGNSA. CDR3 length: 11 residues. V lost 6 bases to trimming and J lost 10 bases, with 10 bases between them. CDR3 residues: CASSHGGEQFF. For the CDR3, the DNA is TGTGCCAGCAGTCACGGGGGAGAGCAGTTCTTC.

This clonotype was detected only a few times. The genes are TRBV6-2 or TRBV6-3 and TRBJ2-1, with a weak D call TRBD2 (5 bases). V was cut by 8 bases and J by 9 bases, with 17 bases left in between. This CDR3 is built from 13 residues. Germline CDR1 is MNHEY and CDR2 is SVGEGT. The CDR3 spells CASSPRTSGEQFF. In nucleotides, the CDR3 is TGTGCCAGCTCCCCCAGGACTTCTGGTGAGCAGTTCTTC.

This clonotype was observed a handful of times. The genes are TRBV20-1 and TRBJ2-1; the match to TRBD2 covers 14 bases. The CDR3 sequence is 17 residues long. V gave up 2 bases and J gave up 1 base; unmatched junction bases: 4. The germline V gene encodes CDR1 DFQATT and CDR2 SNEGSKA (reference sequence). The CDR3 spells CSARKGLAGASYNEQFF. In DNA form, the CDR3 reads TGCAGTGCTAGAAAGGGACTAGCGGGAGCATCCTACAATGAGCAGTTCTTC.

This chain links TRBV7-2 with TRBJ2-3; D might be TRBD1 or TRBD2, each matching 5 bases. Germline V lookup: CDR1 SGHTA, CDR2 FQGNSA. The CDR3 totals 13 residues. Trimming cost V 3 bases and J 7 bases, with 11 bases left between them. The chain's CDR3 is CASSLQGPNTQYF. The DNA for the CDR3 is TGTGCCAGCAGCTTGCAGGGACCTAATACGCAGTATTTT. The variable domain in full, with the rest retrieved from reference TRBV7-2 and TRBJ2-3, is GAGVSQSPSNKVTEKGKDVELRCDPISGHTALYWYRQSLGQGLEFLIYFQGNSAPDKSGLPSDRFSAERTGGSVSTLTIQRTQQEDSAVYLCASSLQGPNTQYFGPGTRLTVL.

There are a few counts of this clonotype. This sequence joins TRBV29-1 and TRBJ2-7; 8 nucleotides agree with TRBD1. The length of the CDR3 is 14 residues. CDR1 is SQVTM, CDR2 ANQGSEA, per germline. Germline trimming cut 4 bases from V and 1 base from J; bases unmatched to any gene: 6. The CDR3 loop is CSVVFWDRSYEQYF. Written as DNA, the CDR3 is TGCAGCGTTGTCTTTTGGGACAGGTCCTACGAGCAGTACTTC.

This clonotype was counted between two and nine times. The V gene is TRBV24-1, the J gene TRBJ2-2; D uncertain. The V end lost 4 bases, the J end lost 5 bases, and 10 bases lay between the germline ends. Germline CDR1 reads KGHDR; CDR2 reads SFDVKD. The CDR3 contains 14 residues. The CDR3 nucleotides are TGTGCCACCAGTGACATTACATTGACCGGGGAGCTGTTTTTT. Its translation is CATSDITLTGELFF.

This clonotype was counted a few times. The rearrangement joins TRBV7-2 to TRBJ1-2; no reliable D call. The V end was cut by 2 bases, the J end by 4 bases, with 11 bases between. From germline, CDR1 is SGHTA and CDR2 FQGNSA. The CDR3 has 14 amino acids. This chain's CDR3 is CASSLTATSYGYTF. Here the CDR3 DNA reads TGTGCCAGCAGCTTAACCGCGACTTCCTATGGCTACACCTTC.

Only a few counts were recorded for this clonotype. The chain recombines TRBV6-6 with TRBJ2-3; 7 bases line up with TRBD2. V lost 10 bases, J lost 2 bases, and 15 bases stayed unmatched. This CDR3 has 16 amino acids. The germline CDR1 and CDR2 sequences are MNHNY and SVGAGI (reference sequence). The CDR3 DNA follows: TGTGCCACCGTTGGGCGGGAGAGGGGTCCCACAGATACGCAGTATTTT. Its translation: CATVGRERGPTDTQYF.

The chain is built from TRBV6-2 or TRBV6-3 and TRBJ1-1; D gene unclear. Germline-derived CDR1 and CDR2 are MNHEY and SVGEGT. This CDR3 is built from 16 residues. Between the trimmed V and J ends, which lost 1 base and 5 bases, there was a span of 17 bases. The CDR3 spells CASSYLARRSDTEAFF. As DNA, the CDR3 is TGTGCCAGCAGTTACTTGGCCAGGCGAAGCGATACTGAAGCTTTCTTT.

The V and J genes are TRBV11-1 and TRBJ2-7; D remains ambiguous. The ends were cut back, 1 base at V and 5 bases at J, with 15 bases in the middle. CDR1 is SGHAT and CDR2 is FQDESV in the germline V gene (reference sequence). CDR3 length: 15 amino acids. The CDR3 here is CASSLDGISHHEQYF. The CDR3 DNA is TGTGCCAGCAGCTTAGATGGCATATCCCACCACGAGCAGTACTTC.

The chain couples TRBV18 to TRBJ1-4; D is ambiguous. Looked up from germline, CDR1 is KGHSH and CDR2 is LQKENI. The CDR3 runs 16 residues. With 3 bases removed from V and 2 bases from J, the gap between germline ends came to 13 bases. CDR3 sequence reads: CASSPPGSGTNEKLFF. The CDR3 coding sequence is TGTGCCAGCTCACCGCCGGGTTCGGGCACTAATGAAAAACTGTTTTTT.

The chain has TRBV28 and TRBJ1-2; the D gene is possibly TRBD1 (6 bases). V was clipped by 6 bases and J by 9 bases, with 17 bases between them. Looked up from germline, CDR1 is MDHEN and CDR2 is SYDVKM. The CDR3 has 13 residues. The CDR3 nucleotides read TGTGCCAGCAGGCCGACAGGATTTTATAGCTACACCTTC. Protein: CASRPTGFYSYTF.

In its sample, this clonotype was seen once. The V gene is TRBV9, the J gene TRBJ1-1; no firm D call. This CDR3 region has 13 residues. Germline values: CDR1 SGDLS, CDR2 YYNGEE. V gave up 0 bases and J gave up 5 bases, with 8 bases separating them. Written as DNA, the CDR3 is TGTGCCAGCAGCGTAGTATTGGGGACTGAAGCTTTCTTT. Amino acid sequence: CASSVVLGTEAFF.